This T cell receptor (beta chain) appears in the sequencing data of a study of blood T cells in healthy people across ages. Peripheral blood, approximately 10 milliliters per donor, was collected. Study results and limitations: As age increased, TCR beta diversity per million T cells fell in a roughly linear fashion.

In regard to this clonotype: As yet, its antigen is unknown.

Looked up from germline, CDR1 is DFQATT and CDR2 is SNEGSKA (reference sequence). The CDR3 has 14 amino acids. V lost 2 bases, J lost 5 bases, and 15 bases lay in between. A sample-barcoded 5' primer and a J-beta primer mix were used in a second PCR of roughly 6 to 11 cycles. Using its own MiXCR run on the 5' RACE reads, TCRdb lists one record per CDR3 protein. The sample has 750,000 to 1,000,000 distinct CDR3 sequences; roughly 28% are singletons. This sample was also put to use in a study of T cells of mothers and their children.

The sequenced material came from blood. This chain uses TRBV20-1 with TRBJ1-1; a weak D match, TRBD1 (6 bases). This sequence was found in a woman aged 40 to 50 in good health. This chain's CDR3 is CSARKGGRGTEAFF. The CDR3 coding sequence is TGCAGTGCTAGAAAGGGGGGGCGCGGGACTGAAGCTTTCTTT.